Below, 5 T cell receptor beta chains from the same sample are listed, as sequenced in a study of T-cell memory formation after mild COVID-19. Via MiXCR, TCRdb re-called the 5' RACE reads, giving one row per CDR3 protein. The sample carries roughly 400,000 distinct CDR3 sequences, roughly 24% recorded once. Sequenced sample: PBMCs or a T cell subset sorted from them (not recorded which). The receptors originated from an adult woman who had mild COVID-19 (a few samples of this study predate the infection). Cell type and time point are not known.

The genes are TRBV27 and TRBJ1-2, with 9 positions matching TRBD1. This CDR3 has 16 amino acids. After removal of 8 bases from V and 0 bases from J, the junction contained 10 bases not matched to a gene. Germline-derived CDR1 and CDR2 are MNHEY and SMNVEV (reference sequence). The CDR3 protein is CASAWGGQGANYGYTF. The DNA of the CDR3 is TGTGCCAGCGCCTGGGGGGGACAGGGAGCTAACTATGGCTACACCTTC.

In this sample, this clonotype turned up a few times. V is TRBV14 and J is TRBJ1-2; D gene uncertain. There are 15 residues in the CDR3. Germline CDR1 SGHDN, CDR2 FVKESK. V lost 1 base and J 7 bases, leaving 16 bases between the germline ends. CDR3 DNA: TGTGCCAGCAGCCAAGCGGGATCAGGAGTCTCTGGCTACACCTTC. Translated: CASSQAGSGVSGYTF.

The chain links TRBV10-3 to TRBJ1-1; no clear D. The ends were cut back, 3 bases at V and 0 bases at J, with 8 bases in the middle. The length of the CDR3 is 14 residues. Germline V CDR1 and CDR2: ENHRY, SYGVKD. DNA of the CDR3: TGTGCCATCAGTGACGTCCGATTGAACACTGAAGCTTTCTTT. This codes for CAISDVRLNTEAFF.

V gene TRBV18 combines with J gene TRBJ2-5; D gene unclear. Trimming removed 2 bases from V and 1 base from J, with 8 bases in between. The germline V gene encodes CDR1 KGHSH and CDR2 LQKENI. The CDR3 is 14 amino acids. The CDR3: CASSPFGIQETQYF. CDR3 DNA sequence: TGTGCCAGCTCACCATTTGGCATCCAAGAGACCCAGTACTTC. Using reference TRBV18 and TRBJ2-5 for the parts outside the CDR3, the full variable domain is NAGVMQNPRHLVRRRGQEARLRCSPMKGHSHVYWYRQLPEEGLKFMVYLQKENIIDESGMPKERFSAEFPKEGPSILRIQQVVRGDSAAYFCASSPFGIQETQYFGPGTRLLVL.

V gene TRBV25-1 combines with J gene TRBJ2-7, with D unresolved. V lost 3 bases, J lost 10 bases, and 10 bases lay in between. The CDR3 spans 11 residues. CDR1 and CDR2 from the germline V gene are MGHDK and SYGVNS. CDR3 bases: TGTGCCAGCAGTGACGGTTACCCTCAGTACTTC. Residues: CASSDGYPQYF.